The rows below give T cell receptor beta chains drawn from one sample of a study of neurological immune-mediated disorders. TCRdb passed the 5' RACE reads through MiXCR, listing each CDR3 protein once. The sample consists of about 45,000 distinct CDR3 sequences, about 14% of them appearing once. Sequencing input: PBMCs. Receptors were obtained from a man aged 25 to 40 in good health. The CDR3 runs from the conserved cysteine through the conserved F or W. D genes are given only for firm matches.

>TRBV5-1|TRBD2|TRBJ2-7
CASSEGTSSYEQYF
>TRBV27|.|TRBJ2-3
CASCTGRVTDTQYF
>TRBV27|.|TRBJ2-1
CAAGRGGDYNEQFF
>TRBV29-1|.|TRBJ1-2
CSVEEGGSYTF
>TRBV18|.|TRBJ1-1
CASSPQVNTEAFF
>TRBV6-6|.|TRBJ1-3
CASSYGRSSGNTIYF
>TRBV29-1|.|TRBJ2-3
CSVDTGSTDTQYF
>TRBV18|.|TRBJ2-5
CASSPRTKETQYF
>TRBV4-1|.|TRBJ1-6
CASTPDNSYNSPLHF
>TRBV12-3/TRBV12-4|TRBD1|TRBJ2-1
CASSLFRTGRYNEQFF
>TRBV5-5|.|TRBJ1-5
CASSLEVVTQVSNQPQHF
>TRBV10-3|.|TRBJ1-4
CAISETDNEKLFF
>TRBV5-1|TRBD1|TRBJ1-1
CASSLLDRGVTEAFF
>TRBV3-1|.|TRBJ1-5
CASSSRVGNQPQHF
>TRBV24-1|.|TRBJ2-3
CATSDFLGPTQYF
>TRBV5-1|TRBD2|TRBJ2-3
CARTSWAGTSGSSGTQYF
>TRBV28|TRBD1|TRBJ1-1
CAIRSLGTGNTEAFF
>TRBV7-3|.|TRBJ2-4
CASSLGPGNVKNIQYF
>TRBV5-1|TRBD2|TRBJ2-5
CASSIAGGQETQYF
>TRBV7-9|.|TRBJ2-3
CDSSLDGTSTDTQYF
>TRBV5-1|.|TRBJ2-7
CASRVALSVTYEQYF
>TRBV10-3|.|TRBJ2-1
CAISGSSSYNEQFF
>TRBV5-1|TRBD2|TRBJ2-1
CASKRGRESVEQFF
>TRBV27|.|TRBJ2-7
CASRLRHRSSYEQYF
>TRBV28|TRBD1|TRBJ1-2
CASKMGQANYGYTF
>TRBV20-1|.|TRBJ1-1
CSARVGWGQESTGNTEAFF
>TRBV29-1|.|TRBJ1-4
CSVEGGGEKLFF
>TRBV20-1|TRBD2|TRBJ2-7
CSATDTGTSGRAGYEQYF
>TRBV10-3|.|TRBJ1-2
CAISDQVNYGYTF
>TRBV12-3/TRBV12-4|TRBD2|TRBJ2-1
CASSLLGLAGEEQFF
>TRBV20-1|TRBD1|TRBJ1-6
CSARDETTGENSPLHF
>TRBV7-8|TRBD1|TRBJ2-4
CASSLRQGFQENIQYF
>TRBV18|TRBD2|TRBJ2-7
CASSDGTSGDEQYF